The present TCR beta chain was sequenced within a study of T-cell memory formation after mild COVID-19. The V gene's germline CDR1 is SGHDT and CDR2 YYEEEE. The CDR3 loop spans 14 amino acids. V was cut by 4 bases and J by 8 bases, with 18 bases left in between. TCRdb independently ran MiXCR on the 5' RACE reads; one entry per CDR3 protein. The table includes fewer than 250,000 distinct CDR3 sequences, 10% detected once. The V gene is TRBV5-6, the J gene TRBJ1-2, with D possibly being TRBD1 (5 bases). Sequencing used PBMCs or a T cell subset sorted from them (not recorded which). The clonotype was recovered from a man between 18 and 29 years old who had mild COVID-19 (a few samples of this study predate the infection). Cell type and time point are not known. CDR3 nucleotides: TGTGCCAGCAGCATAGCCGGGGCCCTTCACGGCTACACCTTC. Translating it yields CASSIAGALHGYTF.